One sample yielded the 2 T cell receptor beta chains listed below, sequenced in a study of blood T cell repertoires in COVID-19 (dated by TCRdb to about 2020). The receptor library was made with the immunoSEQ multiplex PCR assay. The table was pulled from immuneACCESS by TCRdb, which kept in-frame rearrangements only. Such tables lose some clones; where checked, under half of the loss comes from unresolved V genes, and the rest has no known cause. Present in this sample are 9,500 to 15,000 clones, more than 90% of which were seen just once. Of the sample, about an eighth is held by the ten largest clones. The sequenced material came from peripheral blood. These receptors were taken from a man between 65 and 85 years old with active COVID-19.

This chain uses TRBV9 with TRBJ2-5; 8 nucleotides match TRBD1. The CDR3 is 13 amino acids. Germline V lookup: CDR1 SGDLS, CDR2 YYNGEE. With V trimmed by 4 bases and J by 5 bases, 4 bases remained unmatched. The CDR3 DNA sequence: TGTGCCAGCAGCCAGGGGGCTGGGGAGACCCAGTACTTC. Protein sequence: CASSQGAGETQYF.

V usage is TRBV18 and J usage is TRBJ2-3; D remains unclear. CDR3 length equals 14 residues. The germline V gene has CDR1 KGHSH and CDR2 LQKENI. The V end lost 3 bases, the J end lost 4 bases, and 11 bases lay between the germline ends. The CDR3 DNA reads as TGTGCCAGCTCACCTCGGGTAGCCGCAGATACGCAGTATTTT. This translates into CASSPRVAADTQYF. Full variable domain (missing parts from reference TRBV18 and TRBJ2-3): NAGVMQNPRHLVRRRGQEARLRCSPMKGHSHVYWYRQLPEEGLKFMVYLQKENIIDESGMPKERFSAEFPKEGPSILRIQQVVRGDSAAYFCASSPRVAADTQYFGPGTRLTVL.